The entry below gives a single T cell receptor (beta chain) sequence along with its context. This clonotype appeared many times. Its antigen has not been determined. Per-base quality was not reported, and no clone a single base away is much larger than it. The data are from a study of human T cells and chemical hapten exposure (dated by TCRdb to 2020 to 2022). Broadly, across the study: For sensitization, 2% DPC in acetone was applied to a roughly 2 cm by roughly 2 cm area of upper inner arm skin. Patient blood was sampled pre-sensitization (week 0) and at 2, 6 and about 24 weeks after DPC sensitization. Patch tests used Finn chambers with 0.01% DPC on the upper back, scored after 6 days by International Contact Dermatitis Research Group standards. The libraries were sequenced as a pool, and the TCR yield per sample differed mostly because of small variations in library volumes within the pool. Most of the patients in the cohort were female, and the cohort covered alopecia areata with under or over 50% scalp involvement, alopecia totalis and alopecia universalis. For TCR sequencing, blood came from 25 to 35 alopecia patients at anywhere from one to four time points (pre-sensitization, 2, 6 and 24 weeks). Throughout the study period of roughly 24 weeks, patients also received therapeutic DPC doses to the scalp every week. This study followed changes in the peripheral blood TCR repertoire in vivo during primary and secondary sensitization of alopecia patients to the hapten diphenylcyclopropenone (DPC).

Study-wide conclusions, independent of this receptor: DPC sensitization did not change how many TCRs were above 1 in 1000 frequency, and no evidence was found of alterations in global repertoire structure. Because all patients had alopecia, a presumed autoimmune disease, the immune response of the patients might differ from that of healthy individuals. A positive correlation was found between the number of PT1 expanded TCRs and patch test score, with significance reached at thresholds 8, 16 and 32 but not 4. After repeated subsampling, changes were observed in the strength of the expansion versus patch-test correlation and in the threshold at which the correlation became significant. Compared with pre-sensitization or healthy control sets, expanded TCRs formed significantly more large CDR3 similarity clusters, which is consistent with antigen-driven responses.

From the cysteine through the phenylalanine, the CDR3 covers 15 amino acids. Just CDR3 DNA is preserved here, 45 bases in frame from base 1. According to the germline V gene, CDR1 reads KGHSH and CDR2 reads LQKENI. V trim: 3 bases; J trim: 8 bases; unmatched bases: 8. Library preparation was by RACE. Sequencing was carried out with a NextSeq 500. During library preparation, unique molecular identifiers were attached to individual cDNA molecules so that TCRs could be counted quantitatively and reproducibly. Both TCR alpha and TCR beta chains were sequenced from each blood RNA sample. The authors' pipeline ran thus. A median of around 96,000 TCRs per sample was observed, with a range of about 23,224 to 690,600. V, J and CDR3 annotation of the TCR reads was carried out using the Decombinator software suite. To make PS versus PT1 abundance plots, every sample was subsampled to the same number of TCRs (28,000). TCRs were defined as expanded if absent before sensitization and observed at least eight times at the 2-week time point. TCRdb trimmed public reads at Q25 via fastp, called clones via MiXCR and kept in-frame beta chains. Each CDR3 protein gets just one entry, which takes the most common genes and DNA from the rows behind it. The V and J calls and clone size are TCRdb's, not the authors'. The sample table holds approximately 49,000 distinct CDR3 sequences, of which about 9% were seen once. The ten biggest clones cover approximately 4.5% of the sample.

The time point label, read with the paper, signifies: patch test 1, 2 weeks after DPC sensitization. Per the publication, the treatment or condition label means: therapeutic diphenylcyclopropenone sensitization with weekly scalp DPC. Blood at each patch-test visit was drawn before the patch test was applied. Eligible patients were aged 18 to 70, diagnosed with alopecia, deemed suitable for DPC therapy, and excluded if pregnant. Total RNA was extracted from unfractionated whole blood collected in Tempus Blood RNA tubes. The rearranged chain carries TRBV18 and TRBJ1-2; TRBD1 agrees with 11 junctional bases. This receptor was identified in a woman aged 50 to 60 with alopecia areata. Some clones in this sample may be carry-over from other donors' samples. The sample consisted of whole blood, taken in connection with sensitization to the hapten diphenylcyclopropenone (DPC). The CDR3 region reads CASSPQGQGVGGYTF. The nucleotide sequence is TGTGCCAGCTCACCCCAGGGACAGGGGGTAGGAGGCTACACCTTC.